The rows below give T cell receptor beta chains drawn from one sample of a study of cytomegalovirus exposure and HLA in healthy donors. Sequencing was performed with immunoSEQ multiplex PCR; in TCRdb, only in-frame clones are kept and a portion is missing. The sample has about 130,000 clones; 73% are singletons. Material for sequencing was PBMCs. The receptors originated from a woman aged 40 to 50 in good health and CMV-seropositive. Each CDR3 is given with its conserved first and last residue. The order of the fields is V gene, J gene, clone size, D gene, CDR3 DNA, CDR3 protein. The D gene is left open where the match is weak. Expanded clones get a size class; other rows say once, few or many, or leave the size out.

>TRBV7-3|TRBJ2-3|.|TRBD2
TGTGCCAGCAGCCCCGGAGCGGGGAGCACAGATACGCAGTATTTT
CASSPGAGSTDTQYF
>TRBV7-9|TRBJ1-2|few|.
TGTGCCAGCAGCTCATATTCGGGACAAGGCCTAACTAACTATGGCTACACCTTC
CASSSYSGQGLTNYGYTF
>TRBV7-3|TRBJ2-1|.|TRBD2
TGTGCCAGCAGCCGTCAAGCGGGAGTCACGATCAATGAGCAGTTCTTC
CASSRQAGVTINEQFF
>TRBV5-6|TRBJ2-7|once|TRBD2
TGTGCCAGCAGCTTGCGGGCTAGCGGACCCTACGAGCAGTACTTC
CASSLRASGPYEQYF
>TRBV27|TRBJ2-3|.|TRBD2
TGTGCCAGCAGCTCACCGGGACTAGCGGGAGGGCCCACCACAGATACGCAGTATTTT
CASSSPGLAGGPTTDTQYF
>TRBV6-1|TRBJ1-4|.|.
TGTGCCAGCAGGCGAACAGGGTATCGTGAAAAACTGTTTTTT
CASRRTGYREKLFF
>TRBV7-3|TRBJ2-1|.|TRBD1
TGTGCCAGCGGGACAGGAGATTACAATGAGCAGTTCTTC
CASGTGDYNEQFF
>TRBV4-3|TRBJ1-6|.|TRBD1
TGCGCCAGCAGCCAGGGACAGACCTATAATTCACCCCTCCACTTT
CASSQGQTYNSPLHF
>TRBV11-2|TRBJ1-2|.|TRBD1
TGTGCCAGCAGCTTAGGGCCGGGACAGGGGGCCAGTGGCTACACCTTC
CASSLGPGQGASGYTF
>TRBV19|TRBJ1-1|few|TRBD1
TGTGCCAGTAGTATCGACAGGGCGTACACTGAAGCTTTCTTT
CASSIDRAYTEAFF
>TRBV5-1|TRBJ2-1|once|TRBD2
TGCGCCAGCAGCTTGTGGGCGGGGGACAATGAGCAGTTCTTC
CASSLWAGDNEQFF
>TRBV4-2|TRBJ1-1|.|.
TGTGCCAGCAGTTCTGACCGGGAGAGGACTGAAGCTTTCTTT
CASSSDRERTEAFF
>TRBV5-3|TRBJ1-5|.|TRBD1
TGTGCCAGACCCGGGACAGGGGCGAAAAATCAGCCCCAGCATTTT
CARPGTGAKNQPQHF
>TRBV5-4|TRBJ1-4|.|TRBD1
TGTGCCAGCAGCTTGGAGGGGGCGGGTGAAAAACTGTTTTTT
CASSLEGAGEKLFF
>TRBV7-3|TRBJ1-4|once|TRBD1
TGTGCCAGCAGCTATGGACAGGGAACGCAAAAACTGTTTTTT
CASSYGQGTQKLFF
>TRBV5-1|TRBJ2-7|few|.
TGCGCCAGCAGCCCCCGGACGGGAAGCTCCTACGAGCAGTACTTC
CASSPRTGSSYEQYF
>TRBV6-1|TRBJ2-3|few|.
TGTGCCAGCAGAGTCGACAGTTCGCGCACAGATACGCAGTATTTT
CASRVDSSRTDTQYF
>TRBV7-6|TRBJ2-1|.|.
TGTGCCAGCAGCTTATCGTCCCAAGGGCGGGGAGACAATGAGCAGTTCTTC
CASSLSSQGRGDNEQFF
>TRBV10-3|TRBJ2-3|.|.
TGTGCCATCAGTGAGAGGGGAGATACGCAGTATTTT
CAISERGDTQYF
>TRBV27|TRBJ1-1|few|.
TGTGCCAGCAGTGCGAGACGGGTGAACACTGAAGCTTTCTTT
CASSARRVNTEAFF
>TRBV7-9|TRBJ2-7|.|.
TGTGCCAGCAGCTTAGCCACCGGTACCCCTTACGAGCAGTACTTC
CASSLATGTPYEQYF
>TRBV10-3|TRBJ2-1|few|TRBD2
TGTGCCATCAGTCCAGGGGCTAGCGGGCCTCTGGGCCCTCATGAGCAGTTCTTC
CAISPGASGPLGPHEQFF
>TRBV25-1|TRBJ2-3|.|TRBD2
TGTGCCAGCAGTGTTACTAGCGGGAGGACAGATACGCAGTATTTT
CASSVTSGRTDTQYF
>TRBV5-8|TRBJ1-6|medium-sized|.
TGTGCCAGCAGCTTGAACGGGAACCCCAATTCACCCCTCCACTTT
CASSLNGNPNSPLHF
>TRBV7-9|TRBJ1-6|once|.
TGTGCCAGCAGCTTAGAGGAGAATTCACCCCTCCACTTT
CASSLEENSPLHF
>TRBV6-5|TRBJ2-1|.|TRBD2
TGTGCCAGCAGGCGGGAGCCTCACAATGAGCAGTTCTTC
CASRREPHNEQFF
>TRBV7-6|TRBJ1-6|.|.
TGTGCCAGCAGCTCACAAGATTCACCCCTCCACTTT
CASSSQDSPLHF
>TRBV5-1|TRBJ1-6|.|TRBD1
TGCGCCAGCAGTCCGACAGGGGCGAGCTCCTATAATTCACCCCTCCACTTT
CASSPTGASSYNSPLHF
>TRBV28|TRBJ1-2|few|TRBD1
TGTGCCAGCAGTGTATACAGGGGCTATGGCTACACCTTC
CASSVYRGYGYTF
>TRBV14|TRBJ1-5|.|.
TGTGCCAGCAGCCAAGCAGGGGGCAATCAGCCCCAGCATTTT
CASSQAGGNQPQHF
>TRBV28|TRBJ1-2|once|.
TGTGCCAGCAGTTTGGCGCGGGGATTGGGGGGCTACACCTTC
CASSLARGLGGYTF
>TRBV18|TRBJ2-7|.|.
TGTGCCGGCTCACCACCGGGGACTCAGCCTAACGAGCAGTACTTC
CAGSPPGTQPNEQYF
>TRBV6-5|TRBJ2-1|.|.
TGTGCCAGCAGTGACAGCTACAATGAGCAGTTCTTC
CASSDSYNEQFF
>TRBV28|TRBJ1-1|.|TRBD1
TGTGCCAGCATTACAAGAGGGGTGGAGGGGGCGCGCACTGAAGCTTTCTTT
CASITRGVEGARTEAFF
>TRBV5-1|TRBJ2-3|.|.
TGCGCCAGCAGCTTCCGGACAGACACAGATACGCAGTATTTT
CASSFRTDTDTQYF
>TRBV21-1|TRBJ2-7|few|.
TGTGCCAGCAACCTAGCTAGAGGCAGGGGAGTTTTCAACGAGCAGTACTTC
CASNLARGRGVFNEQYF
>TRBV11-1|TRBJ2-7|.|TRBD1
TGTGCCAGCAGCGCAGCAAACAGGGGTACGTACGAGCAGTACTTC
CASSAANRGTYEQYF
>TRBV7-3|TRBJ1-3|once|.
TGTGCCAGCAGCTTACAGGGTTCTGGAAACACCATATATTTT
CASSLQGSGNTIYF
>TRBV7-9|TRBJ2-7|.|TRBD1
TGTGCCAGCAGCTCTAGGACAGGAGACACCTACGAGCAGTACTTC
CASSSRTGDTYEQYF
>TRBV10-3|TRBJ1-1|.|.
TGTGCCATCGCCGAGAGGGCCACTGAAGCTTTCTTT
CAIAERATEAFF
>TRBV18|TRBJ2-7|.|TRBD2
TGTGCCAGCTCACCAGCTAGCGGGAACTCCTACGAGCAGTACTTC
CASSPASGNSYEQYF
>TRBV4-2|TRBJ2-5|.|TRBD1
TGTGCCAGCAGCCAAGATACGGGACAGGGACAAGAGACCCAGTACTTC
CASSQDTGQGQETQYF
>TRBV30|TRBJ2-7|.|.
TGTGCCTGGAGACGGGAACGTTACGAGCAGTACTTC
CAWRRERYEQYF
>TRBV7-2|TRBJ1-1|few|.
TGTGCCAGCAGCTTAGGTAGGAACACTGAAGCTTTCTTT
CASSLGRNTEAFF
>TRBV9|TRBJ2-1|few|TRBD2
TGTGCCAGCAGCGTAGAAGGATTGAGACTAGCGGCGAGAGGCGAGCAGTTCTTC
CASSVEGLRLAARGEQFF
>TRBV5-5|TRBJ2-7|few|TRBD1
TGTGCCAGCAGCTTGTGGGAGACAGGGGGCCGAGAGCAGTACTTC
CASSLWETGGREQYF
>TRBV11-3|TRBJ2-1|.|TRBD1
TGTGCCAGCAGCTTTGGACAGGGGAATGAGCAGTTCTTC
CASSFGQGNEQFF